This T cell receptor (beta chain) was recovered during a study of cytomegalovirus exposure and HLA in healthy donors. Vbeta (60) and Jbeta (13) primers were used in the PCR. The table came from immunoSEQ multiplex PCR; TCRdb's copy has only in-frame clones and leaves some out. The data contain roughly 160,000 clones, 75% to 85% of them singletons. This CDR3 is built from 18 residues. The V gene's germline CDR1 is MNHEY and CDR2 SMNVEV (reference sequence). After removal of 1 base from V and 5 bases from J, the junction contained 10 bases not matched to a gene. The clonotype originates from a man aged 25 to 40 in good health and CMV-seronegative. The sample taken for sequencing was PBMCs. This chain joins TRBV27 and TRBJ2-7, with TRBD2 identical over 14 bases. CDR3: CASSLFGLAGGYGHEQYF. The DNA for the CDR3 is TGTGCCAGCAGTTTATTCGGACTAGCGGGGGGATACGGTCACGAGCAGTACTTC.